Sequencing of this T cell receptor (beta chain) was carried out in a study of blood T cell repertoires in COVID-19. Study as a whole: The analysed material was cDNA or gDNA that came from T cells, B-cell-depleted T cells, or PBMCs.

Profiled with immunoSEQ multiplex PCR; TCRdb holds only in-frame clones, not every one. The sample lists fewer than 350,000 clones, approximately 89% seen once, with around 7.8% in the top ten. Looked up from germline, CDR1 is KGHDR and CDR2 is SFDVKD. This CDR3 has 12 amino acids. The J segment lost 13 bases and the V segment lost 5 bases, leaving 7 bases of the junction unmatched. The origin of this receptor is a woman aged 50 to 60 who had recovered from COVID-19. Input material: peripheral blood. The rearrangement joins TRBV24-1 to TRBJ2-1, with 7 bases aligning to TRBD1. The CDR3 coding sequence is TGTGCCACCAGTGTTACCGGGACAGTACAGTTCTTC. Its translation is CATSVTGTVQFF.